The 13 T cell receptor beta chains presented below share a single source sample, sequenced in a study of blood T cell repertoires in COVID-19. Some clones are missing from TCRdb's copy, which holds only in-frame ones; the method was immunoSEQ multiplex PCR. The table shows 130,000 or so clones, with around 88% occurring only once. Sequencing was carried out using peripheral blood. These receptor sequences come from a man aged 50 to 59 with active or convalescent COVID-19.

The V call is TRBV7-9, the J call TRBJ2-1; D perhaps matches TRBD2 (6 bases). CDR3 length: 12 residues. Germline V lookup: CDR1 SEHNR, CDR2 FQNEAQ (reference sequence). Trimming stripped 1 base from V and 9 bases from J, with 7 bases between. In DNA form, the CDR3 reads TGTGCCAGCAGCTTAGTAGCGGCTGAGCAGTTCTTC. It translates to CASSLVAAEQFF. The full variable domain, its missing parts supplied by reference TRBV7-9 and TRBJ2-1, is DTGVSQNPRHKITKRGQNVTFRCDPISEHNRLYWYRQTLGQGPEFLTYFQNEAQLEKSRLLSDRFSAERPKGSFSTLEIQRTEQGDSAMYLCASSLVAAEQFFGPGTRLTVL.

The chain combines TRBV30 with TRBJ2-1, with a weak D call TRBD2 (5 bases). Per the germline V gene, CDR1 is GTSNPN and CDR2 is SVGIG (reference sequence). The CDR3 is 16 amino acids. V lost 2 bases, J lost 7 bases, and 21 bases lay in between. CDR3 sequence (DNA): TGTGCCTGGAGTCTGCCACACATCGGAGGTGGAAATGAGCAGTTCTTC. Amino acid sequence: CAWSLPHIGGGNEQFF. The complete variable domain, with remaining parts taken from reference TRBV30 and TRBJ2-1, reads SQTIHQWPATLVQPVGSPLSLECTVEGTSNPNLYWYRQAAGRGLQLLFYSVGIGQISSEVPQNLSASRPQDRQFILSSKKLLLSDSGFYLCAWSLPHIGGGNEQFFGPGTRLTVL.

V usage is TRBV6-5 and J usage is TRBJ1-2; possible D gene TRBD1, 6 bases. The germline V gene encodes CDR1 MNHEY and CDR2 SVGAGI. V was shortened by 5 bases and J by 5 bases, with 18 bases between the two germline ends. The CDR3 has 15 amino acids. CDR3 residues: CASSRDKRQEYGYTF. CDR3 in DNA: TGTGCCAGCAGTAGGGATAAGAGACAGGAGTATGGCTACACCTTC.

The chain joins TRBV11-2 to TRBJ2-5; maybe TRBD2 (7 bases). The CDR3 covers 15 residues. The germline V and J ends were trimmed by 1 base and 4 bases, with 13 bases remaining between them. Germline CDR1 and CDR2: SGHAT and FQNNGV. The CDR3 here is CASSLAIGGGETQYF. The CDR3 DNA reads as TGTGCCAGCAGCTTAGCTATAGGGGGGGGAGAGACCCAGTACTTC.

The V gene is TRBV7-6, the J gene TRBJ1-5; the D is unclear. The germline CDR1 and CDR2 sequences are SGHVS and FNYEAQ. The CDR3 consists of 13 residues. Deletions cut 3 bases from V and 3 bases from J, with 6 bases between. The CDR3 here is CASSLQVNQPQHF. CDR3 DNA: TGTGCCAGCAGCTTGCAGGTCAATCAGCCCCAGCATTTT.

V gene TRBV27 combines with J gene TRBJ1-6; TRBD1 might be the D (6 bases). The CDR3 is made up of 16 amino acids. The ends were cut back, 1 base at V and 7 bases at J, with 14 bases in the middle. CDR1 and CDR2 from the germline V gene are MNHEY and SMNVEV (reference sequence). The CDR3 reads CASSLYPRGGNSPLHF. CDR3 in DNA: TGTGCCAGCAGTTTATACCCCAGGGGTGGGAATTCACCCCTCCACTTT.

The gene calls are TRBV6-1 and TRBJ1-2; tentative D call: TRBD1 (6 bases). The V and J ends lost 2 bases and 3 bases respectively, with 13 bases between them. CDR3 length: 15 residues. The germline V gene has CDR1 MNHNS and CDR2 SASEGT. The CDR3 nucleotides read TGTGCCAGCAGTGAAAACACAGGGTTAGACTATGGCTACACCTTC. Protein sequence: CASSENTGLDYGYTF.

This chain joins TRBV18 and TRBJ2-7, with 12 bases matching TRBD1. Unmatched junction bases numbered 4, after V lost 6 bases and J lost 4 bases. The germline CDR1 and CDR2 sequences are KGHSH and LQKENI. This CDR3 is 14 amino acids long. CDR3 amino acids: CASSGTGGEYEQYF. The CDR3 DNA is TGTGCCAGCTCCGGGACAGGGGGCGAGTACGAGCAGTACTTC.

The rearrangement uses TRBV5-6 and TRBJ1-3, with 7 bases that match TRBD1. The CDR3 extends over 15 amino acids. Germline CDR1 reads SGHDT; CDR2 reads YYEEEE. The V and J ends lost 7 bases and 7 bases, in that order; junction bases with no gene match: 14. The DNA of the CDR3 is TGTGCCAGCCAAGCCCTAATCACAGGGGTGAACACCATATATTTT. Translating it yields CASQALITGVNTIYF.

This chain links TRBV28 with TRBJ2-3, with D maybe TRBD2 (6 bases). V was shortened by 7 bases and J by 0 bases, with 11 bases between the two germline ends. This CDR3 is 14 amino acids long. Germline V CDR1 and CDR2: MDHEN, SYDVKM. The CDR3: CASKPAGSTDTQYF. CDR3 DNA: TGTGCCAGCAAGCCGGCGGGGAGCACAGATACGCAGTATTTT.

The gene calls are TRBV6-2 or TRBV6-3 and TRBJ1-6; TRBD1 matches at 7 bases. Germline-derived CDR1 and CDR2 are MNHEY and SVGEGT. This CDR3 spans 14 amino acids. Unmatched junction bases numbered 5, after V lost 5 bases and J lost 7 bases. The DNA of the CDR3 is TGTGCCAGCAGTACGACAGGGAGAAATTCACCCCTCCACTTT. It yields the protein CASSTTGRNSPLHF.

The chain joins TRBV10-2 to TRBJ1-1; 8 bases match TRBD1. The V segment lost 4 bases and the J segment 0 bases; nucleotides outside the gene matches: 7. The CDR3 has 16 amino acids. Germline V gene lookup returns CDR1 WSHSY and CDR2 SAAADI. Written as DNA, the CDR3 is TGCGCCAGCAGTGGGCTCCGACAGGGGATGAACACTGAAGCTTTCTTT. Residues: CASSGLRQGMNTEAFF.

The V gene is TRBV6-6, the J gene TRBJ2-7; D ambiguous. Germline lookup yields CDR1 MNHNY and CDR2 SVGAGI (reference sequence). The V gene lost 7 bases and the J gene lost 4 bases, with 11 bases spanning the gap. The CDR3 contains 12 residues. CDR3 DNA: TGTGCCAGCAACCCCAGAGGTTACGAGCAGTACTTC. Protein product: CASNPRGYEQYF.